Listed below are T cell receptor beta chains from one sample, sequenced in a study of OX40 agonist ivuxolimab in advanced cancers. The method was immunoSEQ multiplex PCR; TCRdb's version includes in-frame clones alone and lacks a portion of them. The sample includes some 50,000 clones, approximately 86% of them seen just once. The starting material was CD4+ or CD8+ T cells sorted from blood, obtained in a trial of the OX40 agonist ivuxolimab. These receptors came from an adult with an advanced solid tumor such as melanoma, head and neck, liver or kidney cancer. Each CDR3 is given with its conserved first and last residue. The order of the fields is V gene, J gene, CDR3 length, CDR3 protein.

V: TRBV11-2
J: TRBJ2-7
length: 15
CDR3: CASSLSETSWFEQYF

V: TRBV27
J: TRBJ1-6
length: 16
CDR3: CASSLSGQGGGSPLHF

V: TRBV2
J: TRBJ1-1
length: 15
CDR3: CASSEATSAVAEAFF

V: TRBV27
J: TRBJ2-1
length: 13
CDR3: CASSLSGLAEQFF

V: TRBV4-1
J: TRBJ1-2
length: 14
CDR3: CASSQRTNRVGYTF

V: TRBV13
J: TRBJ1-5
length: 16
CDR3: CASSIGGQYSNQPQHF

V: TRBV13
J: TRBJ2-1
length: 16
CDR3: CASSPQRGGPYNEQFF

V: TRBV19
J: TRBJ2-3
length: 15
CDR3: CASSADRIYTDTQYF

V: TRBV7-7
J: TRBJ2-3
length: 15
CDR3: CASSQNSGGANTQYF

V: TRBV15
J: TRBJ1-6
length: 16
CDR3: CATSRPQGGGNSPLHF

V: TRBV7-9
J: TRBJ2-1
length: 13
CDR3: CATGTSGGNEQFF

V: TRBV2
J: TRBJ1-3
length: 17
CDR3: CASSEVRQGGVGNTIYF

V: TRBV7-8
J: TRBJ2-6
length: 18
CDR3: CASSNRTGGAPGANVLTF

V: TRBV2
J: TRBJ2-7
length: 13
CDR3: CASTGPTGYEQYF

V: TRBV6-6
J: TRBJ1-5
length: 13
CDR3: CASSYGRGQPQHF

V: TRBV27
J: TRBJ2-5
length: 11
CDR3: CASSLGETQYF

V: TRBV2
J: TRBJ1-1
length: 14
CDR3: CASSPSTGPTEAFF

V: TRBV4-1
J: TRBJ2-5
length: 13
CDR3: CASSPRGGETQYF

V: TRBV4-1
J: TRBJ2-1
length: 15
CDR3: CASSPSSGLTNEQFF

V: TRBV27
J: TRBJ2-7
length: 15
CDR3: CASSLQRAAGYEQYF

V: TRBV5-1
J: TRBJ2-7
length: 16
CDR3: CASSPNGGVASYEQYF

V: TRBV6-5
J: TRBJ2-1
length: 14
CDR3: CASRPPGEGYEQFF

V: TRBV7-9
J: TRBJ2-1
length: 14
CDR3: CASSSRQGLNEQFF

V: TRBV7-8
J: TRBJ1-4
length: 17
CDR3: CASSLARVQGLDEKLFF

V: TRBV6-6
J: TRBJ1-2
length: 15
CDR3: CASSYSPGRTYGYTF

V: TRBV30
J: TRBJ2-5
length: 12
CDR3: CAFLAVQETQYF

V: TRBV5-4
J: TRBJ1-6
length: 14
CDR3: CASTDRERNSPLHF

V: TRBV11-3
J: TRBJ2-7
length: 11
CDR3: CASSRRYEQYF

V: TRBV27
J: TRBJ2-1
length: 15
CDR3: CASRDTGDSYNEQFF

V: TRBV5-8
J: TRBJ2-7
length: 15
CDR3: CASSLRPRAVDEQYF

V: TRBV4-3
J: TRBJ2-5
length: 15
CDR3: CASSQDRTIKETQYF

V: TRBV4-1
J: TRBJ1-1
length: 14
CDR3: CAARGEGTNTEAFF

V: TRBV7-3
J: TRBJ2-2
length: 16
CDR3: CASTRDRPPNTGELFF

V: TRBV6-1
J: TRBJ1-4
length: 13
CDR3: CAPTEGALEKLFF

V: TRBV6-1
J: TRBJ2-7
length: 14
CDR3: CASSLAGGYYEQYF

V: TRBV5-1
J: TRBJ2-1
length: 15
CDR3: CASRPIADTHNEQFF

V: TRBV19
J: TRBJ2-7
length: 13
CDR3: CASSPGGGYEQYF

V: TRBV30
J: TRBJ2-7
length: 13
CDR3: CAWSREGPYEQYF

V: TRBV7-2
J: TRBJ2-7
length: 15
CDR3: CASSSWDRAATEQYF